Sequencing of this T cell receptor (beta chain) was carried out in a study of T cell responses to AZD1222 COVID-19 vaccine. Study-wide results and limits: Spike-specific TCR breadth and depth both grew after two AZD1222 doses.

This CDR3 comprises 11 residues. V was clipped by 6 bases and J by 5 bases, with 8 bases between them. Looked up from germline, CDR1 is WSHSY and CDR2 is SAAADI. As regards this clone: The antigen is not known.

Generated by immunoSEQ multiplex PCR, the TCRdb table keeps only in-frame clones and is missing some. Among over 150,000 clones listed, 92% were seen once. The source material was peripheral blood, sampled on day 0 of MenACWY control vaccination. The receptor was derived from an adult in good health. The chain is built from TRBV10-2 and TRBJ2-7; D is perhaps TRBD1 (5 bases). CDR3: CASSKGNEQYF. In DNA, the CDR3 is TGCGCCAGCAGCAAGGGGAACGAGCAGTACTTC.